This T cell receptor (beta chain) originates from a study of OX40 agonist ivuxolimab in advanced cancers. The germline V gene encodes CDR1 MNHEY and CDR2 SMNVEV (reference sequence). Between the trimmed V and J ends, which lost 7 bases and 3 bases, there was a span of 21 bases. The CDR3 totals 16 residues. TCRdb keeps only in-frame clones here, not all; method: immunoSEQ multiplex PCR. The sample consists of fewer than 85,000 clones, 70% to 90% of them appearing once. The sample was CD4+ or CD8+ T cells sorted from blood, taken in a trial of the OX40 agonist ivuxolimab. The chain joins TRBV27 to TRBJ2-5, with TRBD2 as a possible D gene (6 bases). The receptor comes from an adult with an advanced solid tumor such as melanoma, head and neck, liver or kidney cancer. The CDR3 DNA reads TGTGCCAGCACCTCCTGGGGGAAATGGGGGGAAGAGACCCAGTACTTC. Protein sequence: CASTSWGKWGEETQYF.